Below, 14 T cell receptor beta chains from the same sample are listed, as sequenced in a study of cytomegalovirus exposure and HLA in healthy donors. Profiling relied on immunoSEQ multiplex PCR, and the TCRdb table lists in-frame clones only, not all of them. The data show 120,000 or so clones, around 86% seen once. The sample consisted of PBMCs. The origin of the receptors is a woman between 18 and 29 years old in good health and CMV-seronegative.

In this sample, this clone turned up once. The V call is TRBV19, the J call TRBJ2-2; D call uncertain. CDR3 size: 16 residues. The V end lost 1 base, the J end lost 2 bases, and 11 bases lay between the germline ends. Germline CDR1 LNHDA, CDR2 SQIVND (reference sequence). The CDR3 sequence: CASSIGIASNTGELFF. For the CDR3, the DNA is TGTGCCAGTAGTATAGGAATAGCATCTAACACCGGGGAGCTGTTTTTT.

The V and J genes are TRBV30 and TRBJ2-2, with TRBD1 matching over 8 bases. V lost 8 bases and J lost 2; bases outside the gene matches: 7. The CDR3 consists of 14 residues. Germline loops: CDR1 GTSNPN, CDR2 SVGIG (reference sequence). The chain's CDR3 is CALGTGSNTGELFF. The DNA of the CDR3 is TGTGCCCTCGGGACAGGATCAAACACCGGGGAGCTGTTTTTT.

This chain connects TRBV7-3 to TRBJ1-1, with a tentative D call TRBD1 (5 bases). The germline gives CDR1 SGHTA, CDR2 FQGTGA. The CDR3 is 13 residues long. With 4 bases removed from V and 0 bases from J, the gap between germline ends came to 6 bases. Here the CDR3 reads CASSSGMNTEAFF. CDR3 coding DNA: TGTGCCAGCAGCTCAGGGATGAACACTGAAGCTTTCTTT.

This chain joins TRBV6-4 and TRBJ2-6; TRBD2 aligns across 9 bases. Germline trimming cut 3 bases from V and 0 bases from J; bases unmatched to any gene: 0. CDR3 length equals 16 residues. Germline V CDR1 and CDR2: MRHNA, SNTAGT. The CDR3 DNA sequence: TGTGCCAGCAGTGAGACTAGCGGCTCTGGGGCCAACGTCCTGACTTTC. It encodes CASSETSGSGANVLTF.

This sequence joins TRBV11-3 and TRBJ1-2; 11 nucleotides match TRBD1. CDR3 size: 16 residues. Germline V lookup: CDR1 SGHNT, CDR2 YENEEA. V lost 2 bases, J lost 8 bases, and 10 bases stayed unmatched. CDR3 region: CASSLTRGTGGDGYTF. The CDR3, as DNA: TGTGCCAGCAGCTTAACACGTGGGACAGGGGGAGACGGCTACACCTTC.

The chain uses TRBV4-1 and TRBJ1-4, with a weak D call TRBD1 (6 bases). The V gene's germline CDR1 is MGHRA and CDR2 YSYEKL. Trimming removed 2 bases from V and 10 bases from J, with 17 bases in between. This CDR3 region has 15 residues. CDR3 in amino acids: CASSQSGGRWGKLFF. The CDR3 DNA sequence: TGCGCCAGCAGCCAATCGGGGGGCAGGTGGGGAAAACTGTTTTTT.

The chain employs TRBV14 and TRBJ2-1, with no clear D. Germline V gives CDR1 SGHDN, CDR2 FVKESK. Trimming took off 0 bases at V and 1 base at J, with 7 bases between the two ends. The CDR3 runs to 15 residues. The CDR3 DNA reads TGTGCCAGCAGCCAAGAGGAGAGGTCCTACAATGAGCAGTTCTTC. This translates into CASSQEERSYNEQFF.

The J gene is TRBJ2-7, the V gene TRBV5-4; TRBD2 agrees at 7 bases. Losses at the gene ends were 0 bases for V and 3 bases for J; bases not matched to a gene: 0. Germline V gene lookup returns CDR1 SGHNT and CDR2 YYREEE (reference sequence). CDR3 length equals 13 residues. Here the CDR3 reads CASSLGGGYEQYF. CDR3 coding DNA: TGTGCCAGCAGCTTGGGCGGGGGCTACGAGCAGTACTTC.

This clone appeared once. The J gene is TRBJ2-7, the V gene TRBV7-9; D call uncertain. The CDR3 sequence is 12 residues long. Deletions cut 6 bases from V and 9 bases from J, with 15 bases between. Germline V gene lookup returns CDR1 SEHNR and CDR2 FQNEAQ (reference sequence). For the CDR3, the DNA is TGTGCCAGCAGACTCCGCGGAGACCCGCAGTACTTC. As protein: CASRLRGDPQYF.

This chain connects TRBV7-8 to TRBJ2-5, with 10 bases identical to TRBD2. The V gene's germline CDR1 is SGHVS and CDR2 FQNEAQ. Trimming removed 4 bases from V and 4 bases from J; junction bases left unmatched: 12. There are 17 residues in the CDR3. This CDR3 reads CASSSSASGRGRETQYF. In DNA form, the CDR3 reads TGTGCCAGCAGCTCCTCAGCCAGCGGGAGGGGCCGAGAGACCCAGTACTTC.

The rearrangement uses TRBV15 and TRBJ2-1; possible D gene TRBD2, 7 bases. Germline V gene sequence: CDR1 LNHNV, CDR2 YYDKDF (reference sequence). Trimming removed 2 bases at V and 4 bases at J, with 21 bases between. This CDR3 comprises 18 residues. Written as DNA, the CDR3 is TGTGCCACCAGCAGAAGCCTGGGGGCTAGCGGAGAATACAATGAGCAGTTCTTC. This encodes CATSRSLGASGEYNEQFF.

The V gene is TRBV5-6, the J gene TRBJ2-1; D not resolved. V was shortened by 1 base and J by 4 bases, with 9 bases between the two germline ends. Germline-derived CDR1 and CDR2 are SGHDT and YYEEEE. The length of the CDR3 is 14 residues. CDR3 nucleotide sequence: TGTGCCAGCAGCTTGCACCTGGCTTACAATGAGCAGTTCTTC. Encoded protein: CASSLHLAYNEQFF. Using reference TRBV5-6 and TRBJ2-1 for the parts outside the CDR3, the full variable domain is DAGVTQSPTHLIKTRGQQVTLRCSPKSGHDTVSWYQQALGQGPQFIFQYYEEEERQRGNFPDRFSGHQFPNYSSELNVNALLLGDSALYLCASSLHLAYNEQFFGPGTRLTVL.

This chain uses TRBV28 with TRBJ2-1; 12 bases map to TRBD2. The CDR3 runs 17 residues. The germline CDR1 and CDR2 sequences are MDHEN and SYDVKM. After removal of 2 bases from V and 9 bases from J, the junction contained 11 bases not matched to a gene. CDR3 nucleotide sequence: TGTGCCAGCAGTTTACTAGCGGGAGGGCCTTCCTCAAGTGAGCAGTTCTTC. It is translated as CASSLLAGGPSSSEQFF.

The V gene is TRBV2, the J gene TRBJ1-5; D is unresolved. Germline V CDR1 and CDR2: SNHLY, FYNNEI. Trimming stripped 3 bases from V and 3 bases from J, with 15 bases between. This CDR3 is 16 amino acids long. CDR3 in DNA: TGTGCCAGCAGTGACGCAGTCGAAACCCCCAATCAGCCCCAGCATTTT. This codes for CASSDAVETPNQPQHF.